This T cell receptor (beta chain) was documented in a study of blood T cell repertoires in COVID-19 (dated by TCRdb to the early 2020s). Context from the whole study: The collaborator samples originated in the United States, Italy and Spain and spanned the acute and convalescent phases of COVID-19. The prospective study material was composed of cDNA or gDNA derived from T cells, B-cell-depleted T cells, or PBMCs. The dataset comprised deeply sampled blood TCRbeta repertoires from subjects exposed to, actively infected with, or recovered from COVID-19. A freely available public database, intended as a resource for researchers studying the immune response to SARS-CoV-2, is where the repertoires were released. The samples were drawn from two sources: the first 160 participants of the ongoing ImmuneRACE study, and 950 to 1,500 subjects contributed by 6 global collaborators. A de-identified subject ID, COVID-19 status, age in years and sex were almost always included in the sample metadata. HLA class I and class II types, where available, came from metadata supplied by the sample provider rather than from assay-based typing.

The research as a whole found: The amount of clinical and demographic metadata varied by source and participant and was provided uncurated.

The collaborating institutions used their own protocols to collect whole blood in K2EDTA tubes. For TCRbeta analysis, collaborators shipped samples in one of three forms: frozen whole blood, isolated PBMCs, or DNA extracted from either of those sample types. Notes on this clone: Which antigen it targets is not known. No quality values exist for individual bases; no much larger clone is one base distant.

The immunoSEQ Assay, a bias-controlled multiplex PCR, was used to amplify TCRbeta CDR3 regions from genomic DNA. The original methods were these. Nucleated cell counts per sample were estimated from amplification of reference gene primers within the assay. To quantify the absolute abundance of each unique TCRbeta CDR3 rearrangement, sequence reads were collapsed and filtered. For each sample, productive Simpson clonality was calculated as the square root of Simpson's diversity index across productive rearrangements. The table comes from immuneACCESS by way of TCRdb, which keeps in-frame sequences with V and J called. Part of the clones is missing from these tables; in studies checked, under half for an unresolved V gene and the rest for unknown reasons. Clone size and the V and J calls come from that table; the DNA yielded D and trimming. The sample table shows some 31,000 clones, and more than 75% are seen once. The ten largest clones add up to 9% to 15% of the sample.

From V the trimming removes 5 bases and from J it removes 10 bases, while the gene matches leave 5 bases of the junction unaccounted for. The CDR3 measures 13 amino acids from cysteine to phenylalanine. The kept DNA is CDR3 alone, 39 bases in frame from the first base. CDR1 and CDR2, looked up from the germline V gene, are MNHEY and SVGAGI. This receptor was taken from a human donor in a cohort sampled during active COVID-19. The donor label of this sample is uncertain. The chain employs TRBV6-5 and TRBJ1-5; 10 bases in the junction line up with TRBD1. The sample taken for sequencing was peripheral blood. The sequence in DNA is TGTGCCAGCAGTCGGGACAGGGGACAACCCCAGCATTTT. This codes for CASSRDRGQPQHF.